These T cell receptor beta chains were read from a single sample in a study of blood T cells in healthy people across ages. Via MiXCR, TCRdb re-called the 5' RACE reads, giving one row per CDR3 protein. The profile covers 1.5 million or so distinct CDR3 sequences, with 40% to 50% appearing a single time and approximately 7.9% taken by the ten largest. Material: blood. Receptor source: a woman between 18 and 29 years old in good health. The CDR3 runs from the conserved cysteine through the conserved F or W. The D gene is left open where the match is weak. A clone size is listed for some rows: how often the clone was seen (once, few, many), or a class if it is expanded.

d_call	j_call	clone_size	v_call	cdr3_nt	cdr3_aa
TRBD2	TRBJ2-5	few	TRBV6-1	TGTGCCAGCAGTCTGACTAGCGGGAGGCAACTCTCCAAAAAGACCCAGTACTTC	CASSLTSGRQLSKKTQYF
NA	TRBJ2-3	NA	TRBV7-9	TGTGCCAGCATCATCCGGAATACGCAGTATTTT	CASIIRNTQYF
TRBD2	TRBJ2-7	NA	TRBV4-1	TGCGCCAGCAGCCAAGAAGGAGGCGGGAGGGCCGGTTACGAGCAGTACTTC	CASSQEGGGRAGYEQYF
TRBD1	TRBJ2-3	NA	TRBV27	TGTGCCGGAGGGACAGGACAGTTTGGAGATACGCAGTATTTT	CAGGTGQFGDTQYF
TRBD2	TRBJ2-7	once	TRBV2	TGTGCCAGCAGTGTTGCCGGGAGGGCGACGTACGAGCAGTACTTC	CASSVAGRATYEQYF
NA	TRBJ2-7	NA	TRBV21-1	TGTGCCAGCAGCAAAGCGCCTAGCGGGATCAACGAGCAGTACTTC	CASSKAPSGINEQYF
NA	TRBJ2-7	many	TRBV11-1	TGTGCCAGCAGCATCCCCCCCTACGAGCAGTACTTC	CASSIPPYEQYF
TRBD1	TRBJ2-1	NA	TRBV7-2	TGTGCCGGCAGCTACCGAGGCAGGGGGCTATACAATGAGCAGTTCTTC	CAGSYRGRGLYNEQFF
NA	TRBJ1-2	NA	TRBV20-1	TGCAGTGCTAGAGATAGAGGGTGGGGCGGCTACACCTTC	CSARDRGWGGYTF
TRBD2	TRBJ2-5	few	TRBV11-2	TGTGCCAGCAGCTTAGATTCAATAGTCACGGGACTAGCGGGAGTTCTGCAAGAGACCCAGTACTTC	CASSLDSIVTGLAGVLQETQYF
NA	TRBJ2-1	few	TRBV27	TGTGCCAGCAGTTTTCTGGGAATGAGAGCTAATGAGCAGTTCTTC	CASSFLGMRANEQFF
NA	TRBJ1-5	NA	TRBV20-1	TGCAGTGCTAGACTGGGGGGCCAAGATCAGCCCCAGCATTTT	CSARLGGQDQPQHF
NA	TRBJ2-6	NA	TRBV6-1	TGTGCCAGCAGTGAACAGGGATATTCTGGGGCCAACGTCCTGACTTTC	CASSEQGYSGANVLTF
NA	TRBJ2-1	many	TRBV10-3	TGTGCCGGAAGCGGTGGGGACTACAATGAGCAGTTCTTC	CAGSGGDYNEQFF
NA	TRBJ2-5	NA	TRBV4-1	TGCGCCAGCAGCCAAGGGACGGCTAGCCCGTCCGATCTCGGGGAGCAGTACTTC	CASSQGTASPSDLGEQYF
NA	TRBJ2-7	NA	TRBV7-6	TGTGCCAGCAGCTTAGCCAACCCGGGACTGGCACAGGAGCAGTACTTC	CASSLANPGLAQEQYF
NA	TRBJ1-5	once	TRBV20-1	TGCAGTGTTTACCCTGGGGGAAGCAATCAGCCCCAGCATTTT	CSVYPGGSNQPQHF
TRBD2	TRBJ2-1	NA	TRBV30	TGTGCCTGGAGTAACCTAGCGGGAGAGGCGGGGTTCTTC	CAWSNLAGEAGFF
TRBD2	TRBJ2-1	NA	TRBV6-5	TGTGCCAGCAGTTCATTGCCGACTAGCGGGGGGGCCTCTGAGCAGTTCTTC	CASSSLPTSGGASEQFF
NA	TRBJ1-2	NA	TRBV6-1	TGTGCCAGCAGTGAAGCCCGGTGGGGGAACTACGGCTGCACCTTC	CASSEARWGNYGCTF
NA	TRBJ2-2	few	TRBV6-1	TGTGCCAGCAGTGAAGGACCGACCGGGGAGCTGTTTTTT	CASSEGPTGELFF
NA	TRBJ2-7	NA	TRBV27	TGTGCCAGCAGCAACGGGAGACATGCCTACGAGCAGTACTTC	CASSNGRHAYEQYF
NA	TRBJ1-1	NA	TRBV7-9	TGTGCCAGCAGCTTAGTAAATGAATGGTCTTTCTTT	CASSLVNEWSFF
NA	TRBJ1-1	few	TRBV29-1	TGCAGCGTTGAAGTTTTGGCAGGGTATCGCACTGAAGCTTTCTTT	CSVEVLAGYRTEAFF
NA	TRBJ1-2	few	TRBV29-1	TGCAGCGTCCTCACCCCCAGGGGTGGCTACACCTTC	CSVLTPRGGYTF
NA	TRBJ1-1	NA	TRBV5-1	TGCGCCAGCAGCTTGGTCCCCACCGGGGACACTGAAGCTTTCTTT	CASSLVPTGDTEAFF
TRBD2	TRBJ2-1	NA	TRBV9	TGTGCCAGCAGCGTAGGGACTAGCGCCTACAATGAGCAGTTCTTC	CASSVGTSAYNEQFF
NA	TRBJ2-7	NA	TRBV20-1	TGCAGTGCTCGCCCAGTAGGGTACAATGAGCAGTACTTC	CSARPVGYNEQYF
NA	TRBJ2-6	NA	TRBV6-5	TGTGCCAGCAGTTACTCGAGTACTCAATCCCTCTCTGGGGCCAACGTCCTGACTTTC	CASSYSSTQSLSGANVLTF
NA	TRBJ2-1	NA	TRBV12-3/TRBV12-4	TGTGCCAGCAAACCCCGCGACTTTACCTACAATGAGCAGTTCTTC	CASKPRDFTYNEQFF
NA	TRBJ1-6	NA	TRBV2	TGTGCCACCCCTCGGACAGATCAAAATTCACCCCTCCACTTT	CATPRTDQNSPLHF
NA	TRBJ1-4	NA	TRBV20-1	TGCAGTGCTAGACCGCCGACTGGGACTACTAATGAAAAACTGTTTTTT	CSARPPTGTTNEKLFF